This is a list of T cell receptor beta chains from one sample in a study of vaccination effects on CD4 cells after COVID-19. Antigens for these TCRs are unknown. This table comes from immunoSEQ multiplex PCR, and its TCRdb copy is limited to in-frame clones, with some not included. Among roughly 20,000 clones, around two thirds were seen once, and the ten largest hold roughly a sixth. The specimen was CD4+ T cells from PBMCs cultured with HCoV-229E spike peptides, collected before COVID-19 vaccination. These receptors were collected from a human donor who received a COVID-19 vaccine. Both conserved end residues are part of each CDR3. The D gene is left open where the match is weak. Some rows have no size entry. The others give once, few or many, or a class for an expanded clone.

clone_size j_call d_call v_call cdr3_aa cdr3_nt
- TRBJ2-5 TRBD2 TRBV3-1/TRBV3-2 CASSRVAGVQETQYF TGTGCCAGCAGCCGGGTAGCGGGAGTACAAGAGACCCAGTACTTC
- TRBJ2-3 TRBD2 TRBV9 CASSVGGGSLSTDTQYF TGTGCCAGCAGCGTAGGGGGGGGGAGCCTTAGCACAGATACGCAGTATTTT
few TRBJ1-6 - TRBV5-4 CASSLSISNNSPLHF TGTGCCAGCAGCTTGTCAATCAGCAACAATTCACCCCTCCACTTT
- TRBJ2-3 - TRBV7-9 CASSVSSGVADTQYF TGTGCCAGCAGCGTATCGTCGGGGGTTGCAGATACGCAGTATTTT
- TRBJ2-7 - TRBV2 CASSPPFTYEQYF TGTGCCAGCAGTCCCCCATTTACCTACGAGCAGTACTTC
- TRBJ2-5 - TRBV5-4 CASSLEQTPGETQYF TGTGCCAGCAGCTTGGAACAGACCCCCGGGGAGACCCAGTACTTC
- TRBJ1-1 - TRBV10-1 CASLHGQGAEAFF TGCGCCAGCTTACACGGACAAGGCGCTGAGGCTTTCTTT
few TRBJ1-6 - TRBV7-8 CASSPQGRSPLHF TGTGCCAGCAGCCCCCAGGGGCGTTCACCCCTCCACTTT
few TRBJ2-2 TRBD1 TRBV11-3 CASSQGGTGPTGELFF TGTGCCAGCAGCCAGGGTGGGACAGGGCCTACCGGGGAGCTGTTTTTT
few TRBJ2-7 TRBD1 TRBV7-9 CASSLATGAGYEQYF TGTGCCAGCAGCTTAGCCACAGGGGCCGGCTACGAGCAGTACTTC
few TRBJ2-2 - TRBV27 CASSLSRGWAGELFF TGTGCCAGCAGTTTATCACGGGGTTGGGCCGGGGAGCTGTTTTTT
- TRBJ1-2 - TRBV12-1 CASILRRAGGFYGYTF TGTGCCAGCATTCTACGGCGGGCAGGGGGTTTCTATGGCTACACCTTC
few TRBJ1-5 - TRBV6-4 CASSAAGLSNQPQHF TGTGCCAGCAGCGCGGCGGGTTTGAGCAATCAGCCCCAGCATTTT
- TRBJ1-2 TRBD1 TRBV19 CASRGGQGGVNYGYTF TGTGCCAGTAGAGGGGGACAGGGGGGCGTTAACTATGGCTACACCTTC
once TRBJ2-2 TRBD1 TRBV29-1 CSGGQGNTGELFF TGCAGCGGGGGACAGGGGAACACCGGGGAGCTGTTTTTT
- TRBJ1-1 - TRBV3-1/TRBV3-2 CASSQAGTTEAFF TGTGCCAGCAGCCAAGCCGGGACAACTGAAGCTTTCTTT
- TRBJ2-5 - TRBV7-2 CASSLLTGTVMWTQYF TGTGCCAGCAGCTTGTTGACCGGGACTGTCATGTGGACCCAGTACTTC
- TRBJ1-4 - TRBV9 CASSPMGREKLFF TGTGCCAGCAGCCCCATGGGGCGGGAAAAACTGTTTTTT
few TRBJ2-6 - TRBV4-2 CASSQGWTGGANVLTF TGTGCCAGCAGCCAGGGTTGGACCGGAGGGGCCAACGTCCTGACTTTC
- TRBJ2-4 - TRBV21-1 CASSKVRKAKNIQYF TGTGCCAGCAGCAAGGTAAGGAAGGCCAAAAACATTCAGTACTTC
- TRBJ1-2 - TRBV13 CASRLERERATGYYGYTF TGTGCCAGCAGACTCGAACGGGAAAGGGCCACGGGCTATTATGGCTACACCTTC
- TRBJ2-1 - TRBV11-1 CASSLFPYNEQFF TGTGCCAGCAGCCTTTTCCCCTACAATGAGCAGTTCTTC
- TRBJ2-7 - TRBV11-2 CASSPSAGLEQYF TGTGCCAGCAGCCCATCGGCGGGCCTCGAGCAGTACTTC
- TRBJ2-1 TRBD2 TRBV5-1 CASSLPGLAAYNEQFF TGCGCCAGCAGCTTGCCGGGACTAGCGGCCTACAATGAGCAGTTCTTC
few TRBJ2-7 TRBD2 TRBV7-9 CASRRTSGSSYEQYF TGTGCCAGCAGAAGGACTAGCGGGAGTTCCTACGAGCAGTACTTC
once TRBJ2-5 TRBD2 TRBV5-1 CASSLAGLAGETQYF TGCGCCAGCAGCTTGGCCGGACTAGCGGGAGAGACCCAGTACTTC
- TRBJ1-4 - TRBV6-5 CASKTGGFNEKLFF TGTGCCAGCAAGACCGGGGGATTTAATGAAAAACTGTTTTTT
- TRBJ2-7 TRBD1 TRBV6-5 CASSPTGTGAYEQYF TGTGCCAGCAGTCCCACCGGGACAGGGGCCTACGAGCAGTACTTC
- TRBJ2-3 TRBD1 TRBV6-5 CASSPDRGPRDTQYF TGTGCCAGCAGTCCGGACAGGGGGCCCAGAGATACGCAGTATTTT
- TRBJ1-2 TRBD1 TRBV6-5 CASSYGAGGYLGGYTF TGTGCCAGCAGTTACGGTGCAGGGGGTTATTTGGGAGGCTACACCTTC
- TRBJ1-4 - TRBV7-9 CASSQTATNEKLFF TGTGCCAGCAGCCAGACGGCAACTAATGAAAAACTGTTTTTT
few TRBJ1-2 - TRBV18 CASSPSGVYGYTF TGTGCCAGCTCACCCTCAGGAGTTTATGGCTACACCTTC
- TRBJ1-1 - TRBV4-1 CASSRALIQTERALNTEAFF TGCGCCAGCAGCCGAGCTTTAATACAGACAGAACGGGCGTTGAACACTGAAGCTTTCTTT